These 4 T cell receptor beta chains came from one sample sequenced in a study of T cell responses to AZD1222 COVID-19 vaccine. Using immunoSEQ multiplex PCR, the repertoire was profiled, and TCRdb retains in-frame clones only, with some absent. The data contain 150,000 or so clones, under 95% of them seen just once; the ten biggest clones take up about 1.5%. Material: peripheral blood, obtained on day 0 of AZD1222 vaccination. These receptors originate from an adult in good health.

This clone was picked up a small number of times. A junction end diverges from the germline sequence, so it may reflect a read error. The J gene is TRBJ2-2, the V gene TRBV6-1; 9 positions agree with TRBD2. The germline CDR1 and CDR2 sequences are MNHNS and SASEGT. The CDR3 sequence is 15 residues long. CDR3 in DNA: TGTGCCAGCAGTGATTTAGCGGGAGCAGGCGGGGAGATGTTTTTT. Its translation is CASSDLAGAGGEMFF.

CDR3 amino acids: CASSFPKGTGFTDTQYF. The DNA of the CDR3 is TGTGCCAGCAGCTTCCCGAAAGGGACAGGCTTCACAGATACGCAGTATTTT. The chain links TRBV5-5 to TRBJ2-3; 8 bases line up with TRBD1. The CDR3 runs 17 residues. Germline trimming cut 2 bases from V and 2 bases from J; bases unmatched to any gene: 10. Germline CDR1 reads SGHKS; CDR2 reads YYEKEE (reference sequence).

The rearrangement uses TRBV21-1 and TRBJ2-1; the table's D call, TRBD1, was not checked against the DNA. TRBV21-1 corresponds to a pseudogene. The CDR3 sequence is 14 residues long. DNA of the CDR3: TGTGCCAGCACCAATGGTACAGGGAACAATGAGCAGTTCTTC. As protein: CASTNGTGNNEQFF.

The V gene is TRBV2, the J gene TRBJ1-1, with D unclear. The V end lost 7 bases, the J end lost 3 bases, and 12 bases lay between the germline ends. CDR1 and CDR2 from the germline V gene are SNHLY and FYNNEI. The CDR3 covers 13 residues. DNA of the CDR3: TGTGCCAGCACTGCCTGGAGAGACACTGAAGCTTTCTTT. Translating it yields CASTAWRDTEAFF.